These 14 T cell receptor beta chains came from one sample sequenced in a study of OX40 agonist ivuxolimab in advanced cancers. Method: immunoSEQ multiplex PCR; TCRdb's copy keeps in-frame clones and lacks some. The repertoire holds tens of thousands of clones, with roughly 85% as singletons. This sample comprised CD4+ or CD8+ T cells sorted from blood, obtained in a trial of the OX40 agonist ivuxolimab. The receptors derive from an adult with an advanced solid tumor such as melanoma, head and neck, liver or kidney cancer.

This clone has just one count. The CDR3, as DNA: TGTGCCAGCAGCCTAGGGACAGGGAGGTATGGCTACACCTTC. Amino acid sequence: CASSLGTGRYGYTF. The V and J genes are TRBV7-3 and TRBJ1-2; 9 bases are shared with TRBD1. V lost 5 bases to trimming and J lost 5 bases; unmatched junction nucleotides: 6. The CDR3 runs 14 residues. The germline CDR1 and CDR2 sequences are SGHTA and FQGTGA.

This clone was counted a single time. The rearrangement links TRBV9 to TRBJ2-3, with no clear D. There are 18 residues in the CDR3. V was shortened by 0 bases and J by 1 base, with 18 bases between the two germline ends. Germline V gene lookup returns CDR1 SGDLS and CDR2 YYNGEE. The CDR3: CASSVAQWSWGGTDTQYF. CDR3 nucleotides: TGTGCCAGCAGCGTAGCCCAGTGGTCCTGGGGTGGCACAGATACGCAGTATTTT.

The chain recombines TRBV15 with TRBJ2-2; the match to TRBD2 covers 7 bases. Germline V gene lookup returns CDR1 LNHNV and CDR2 YYDKDF (reference sequence). This CDR3 region has 16 residues. The junction had 11 bases not matched to a gene; V was cut back by 6 bases and J by 4 bases. CDR3 nucleotide sequence: TGTGCCACCAGAGGGGCGGGGGATCGAGGCACCGGGGAGCTGTTTTTT. Translating gives CATRGAGDRGTGELFF.

This chain uses TRBV11-3 with TRBJ2-5; weak D call: TRBD2 (6 bases). The germline gives CDR1 SGHNT, CDR2 YENEEA. The CDR3 is 14 residues long. The V and J ends lost 5 bases and 1 base respectively, with 11 bases between them. The CDR3 region has the DNA TGTGCCAGCAGCCTCGGACTAACCCAAGAGACCCAGTACTTC. Its translation: CASSLGLTQETQYF.

The genes are TRBV7-8 and TRBJ2-3; TRBD1 aligns across 8 bases. The junction had 10 bases not matched to a gene; V was cut back by 1 base and J by 4 bases. This CDR3 spans 17 amino acids. The germline V gene encodes CDR1 SGHVS and CDR2 FQNEAQ. The CDR3 DNA is TGTGCCAGCAGCTTAGTTCATGGGCAGGGGGCTGCAGATACGCAGTATTTT. Its translation: CASSLVHGQGAADTQYF.

The chain carries TRBV6-1 and TRBJ1-5; 9 bases map to TRBD1. Trimming took 5 bases from V and 7 from J; bases not matched to a gene: 9. There are 15 residues in the CDR3. The V gene's germline CDR1 is MNHNS and CDR2 SASEGT. Here the CDR3 reads CASSNNRGLGQPQHF. Here the CDR3 DNA reads TGTGCCAGCAGTAATAACAGGGGGCTCGGGCAGCCCCAGCATTTT.

This clone occurred once. V and J are TRBV5-1 and TRBJ2-1; 8 positions agree with TRBD2. CDR3 length equals 14 residues. Germline trimming cut 1 base from V and 5 bases from J; bases unmatched to any gene: 2. The germline gives CDR1 SGHRS, CDR2 YFSETQ. CDR3 in DNA: TGCGCCAGCAGCTTGCCACTAGCGGACAATGAGCAGTTCTTC. Residues: CASSLPLADNEQFF.

The chain links TRBV6-6 to TRBJ2-2; TRBD1 might be the D (5 bases). The germline V gene encodes CDR1 MNHNY and CDR2 SVGAGI (reference sequence). V lost 5 bases and J 4 bases, leaving 11 bases between the germline ends. This CDR3 comprises 14 residues. The CDR3 DNA reads as TGTGCCAGCAGTGGGGCGAAGGTCACCGGGGAGCTGTTTTTT. Its protein product is CASSGAKVTGELFF.

The V and J genes are TRBV7-2 and TRBJ2-5; D might be TRBD1 or TRBD2, each matching 5 bases. The CDR3 is 12 residues long. The V end lost 8 bases, the J end lost 4 bases, and 11 bases lay between the germline ends. Germline-derived CDR1 and CDR2 are SGHTA and FQGNSA. The CDR3 DNA sequence: TGTGCCAGCCAGGGAGTGGGAGAGACCCAGTACTTC. Its protein is CASQGVGETQYF.

The chain combines TRBV5-1 with TRBJ2-3; D unresolved. In germline, CDR1 is SGHRS, CDR2 YFSETQ. The CDR3 runs 13 residues. The germline V and J ends were trimmed by 6 bases and 0 bases, with 8 bases remaining between them. Written as DNA, the CDR3 is TGCGCCAGCACCCTAGGAAGCACAGATACGCAGTATTTT. Amino acid sequence: CASTLGSTDTQYF.

The rearrangement links TRBV5-1 to TRBJ2-7; 8 bases line up with TRBD2. This CDR3 region has 16 residues. Germline V lookup: CDR1 SGHRS, CDR2 YFSETQ. The V gene end was trimmed by 0 bases and the J gene end by 4 bases; junction bases not matched to a gene: 9. The CDR3: CASSLAQSGRGYEQYF. CDR3 bases: TGCGCCAGCAGCTTGGCCCAAAGCGGGAGAGGGTACGAGCAGTACTTC.

The rearrangement uses TRBV19 and TRBJ2-5, with 8 bases identical to TRBD2. This CDR3 is built from 14 residues. Germline trimming cut 6 bases from V and 7 bases from J; bases unmatched to any gene: 10. Germline values: CDR1 LNHDA, CDR2 SQIVND (reference sequence). The CDR3 DNA reads as TGTGCCAGTAGAAAGACTAGCGCTTCGGGGACCCAGTACTTC. As protein: CASRKTSASGTQYF.

V usage is TRBV6-5 and J usage is TRBJ2-2; 7 bases agree with TRBD1. The length of the CDR3 is 16 residues. The J segment lost 2 bases and the V segment lost 0 bases, leaving 3 bases of the junction unmatched. The germline gives CDR1 MNHEY, CDR2 SVGAGI. The CDR3 DNA is TGTGCCAGCAGTTACTCGACAGGGATTAACACCGGGGAGCTGTTTTTT. This encodes CASSYSTGINTGELFF.

The chain joins TRBV28 to TRBJ2-1; 9 nucleotides align to TRBD1. With V trimmed by 6 bases and J by 6 bases, 12 bases remained unmatched. Germline CDR1 is MDHEN and CDR2 is SYDVKM. There are 16 residues in the CDR3. The CDR3 region has the DNA TGTGCCAGCAGCTTGGGTCGGGACAGGGTGAGCAATGAGCAGTTCTTC. Amino acids: CASSLGRDRVSNEQFF.